The 9 T cell receptor beta chains below all came from one sample that was sequenced in a study of shared clonotypes between healthy human individuals. The protocol was immunoSEQ multiplex PCR, while the TCRdb copy is restricted to in-frame clones and leaves out a portion. The sample holds about 2.3 million clones, around 92% seen once. The specimen was naive CD4+ T cells from PBMCs. Specified subset: CD45RA+ positively selected. The origin of the receptors is a man aged 18 to 30 in good health. Some clones in this sample may be carry-over from other donors' samples.

The DNA for the CDR3 is TGCGCCAGCAGCAGGACAGGGGGCTCCTCTGGGGCCAACGTCCTGACTTTC. Residues: CASSRTGGSSGANVLTF. V gene TRBV5-1 combines with J gene TRBJ2-6, with TRBD1 matching 11 bases. V was clipped by 4 bases and J by 0 bases; unmatched bases: 3. CDR3 length: 17 residues. Germline loops: CDR1 SGHRS, CDR2 YFSETQ.

V gene TRBV10-3 combines with J gene TRBJ2-5, with a weak D call TRBD2 (6 bases). The CDR3 extends over 14 amino acids. V was cut by 5 bases and J by 1 base, with 11 bases left in between. Germline V CDR1 and CDR2: ENHRY, SYGVKD. CDR3 in DNA: TGTGCCATCAGTCTCCGGGACTTCCAAGAGACCCAGTACTTC. Amino acids: CAISLRDFQETQYF.

This clone was seen more than once but under ten times. The chain is built from TRBV28 and TRBJ1-5; D unresolved. The CDR3 extends over 13 amino acids. From germline, CDR1 is MDHEN and CDR2 SYDVKM. Trimming took 8 bases from V and 3 from J, leaving 11 bases between them. In DNA form, the CDR3 reads TGTGCCAGCCATAAGCCGAACAATCAGCCCCAGCATTTT. Encoded protein: CASHKPNNQPQHF.

On this clone itself: Other DNA sequences of this sample code for an identical CDR3. The chain carries TRBV20-1 and TRBJ2-7; D gene ambiguous. CDR1 DFQATT and CDR2 SNEGSKA come from the germline V gene (reference sequence). With 0 bases removed from V and 3 bases from J, the gap between germline ends came to 3 bases. This CDR3 comprises 11 residues. CDR3 coding DNA: TGCAGTGCTAGAGAAGTCTACGAGCAGTACTTC. Translated: CSAREVYEQYF.

The J gene is TRBJ1-2, the V gene TRBV28; 7 bases line up with TRBD1. V shed 6 bases, J shed 2 bases, and the junction held 9 bases outside the gene matches. There are 15 residues in the CDR3. CDR1 and CDR2 from the germline V gene are MDHEN and SYDVKM. This CDR3 reads CASSQPGGQNYGYTF. CDR3 in DNA: TGTGCCAGCAGCCAACCTGGGGGACAGAACTATGGCTACACCTTC.

For this clone: The same CDR3 arises from other DNA sequences in this sample as well. This chain connects TRBV28 to TRBJ1-1, with D unclear. Between the trimmed V and J ends, which lost 7 bases and 1 base, there was a span of 7 bases. This CDR3 has 12 residues. The germline CDR1 and CDR2 sequences are MDHEN and SYDVKM. CDR3 loop: CASNTGNTEAFF. The CDR3 coding sequence is TGTGCCAGCAATACGGGGAACACTGAAGCTTTCTTT.

The chain combines TRBV7-3 with TRBJ1-1; 7 bases are shared with TRBD1. This CDR3 is built from 15 residues. Trimming cost V 2 bases and J 0 bases; bases outside gene matches: 3. Germline V CDR1 and CDR2: SGHTA, FQGTGA. CDR3 sequence: CASSLGQVLNTEAFF. The CDR3 nucleotides are TGTGCCAGCAGCTTAGGACAGGTCTTGAACACTGAAGCTTTCTTT.

On this clone itself: The same CDR3 is also encoded by other DNA sequences in this sample. This chain joins TRBV5-4 and TRBJ2-7; D remains unclear. Germline V gene sequence: CDR1 SGHNT, CDR2 YYREEE (reference sequence). V lost 1 base and J lost 3, with 5 bases in between. The CDR3 is made up of 12 amino acids. Here the CDR3 reads CASSLPGYEQYF. The CDR3 nucleotides are TGTGCCAGCAGCTTGCCGGGCTACGAGCAGTACTTC.

The chain carries TRBV4-1 and TRBJ1-6; tentative D call: TRBD1 (6 bases). The CDR3 extends over 18 amino acids. V lost 0 bases, J lost 0 bases, and 12 bases lay in between. The germline V gene has CDR1 MGHRA and CDR2 YSYEKL. In nucleotides, the CDR3 is TGCGCCAGCAGCCAAGAGAGACAGGCTAGCTCCTATAATTCACCCCTCCACTTT. Residues: CASSQERQASSYNSPLHF.